The rows below give T cell receptor beta chains drawn from one sample of a study of blood T cells in healthy people across ages. TCRdb passed the 5' RACE reads through MiXCR, listing each CDR3 protein once. The sample gives about 800,000 distinct CDR3 sequences, 20% to 25% of which show up once; approximately 4% is in the top ten. Another study also made use of these data, one on T cells of mothers and their children.

Sequencing was performed on blood. The receptors derive from a boy between 10 and 17 years old in good health. Each CDR3 is given with its conserved first and last residue. A D gene is named only where the DNA matches it firmly. Where a row states a size, it is once, few, many or the class of an expanded clone; other rows omit it.

d_gene: TRBD1; abundance: .; v_gene: TRBV6-2/TRBV6-3; len: 13; j_gene: TRBJ2-5; CDR3aa: CASRKTGEETQYF; CDR3nt: TGTGCCAGCAGGAAGACAGGGGAGGAGACCCAGTACTTC
d_gene: TRBD2; abundance: few; v_gene: TRBV29-1; len: 14; j_gene: TRBJ2-1; CDR3aa: CSVEHRGVFNEQFF; CDR3nt: TGCAGCGTTGAACATCGGGGGGTTTTTAATGAGCAGTTCTTC
d_gene: TRBD2; abundance: .; v_gene: TRBV11-2; len: 17; j_gene: TRBJ2-1; CDR3aa: CASSLGPPSGGSNEQFF; CDR3nt: TGTGCCAGCAGCTTAGGCCCACCTAGCGGGGGAAGCAATGAGCAGTTCTTC
d_gene: .; abundance: once; v_gene: TRBV5-1; len: 14; j_gene: TRBJ1-4; CDR3aa: CASSSGTQNEKLFF; CDR3nt: TGCGCCAGCAGCTCCGGGACCCAAAATGAAAAACTGTTTTTT
d_gene: .; abundance: .; v_gene: TRBV20-1; len: 14; j_gene: TRBJ1-5; CDR3aa: CSAQAKTVNQPQHF; CDR3nt: TGCAGTGCTCAGGCCAAGACAGTCAATCAGCCCCAGCATTTT
d_gene: .; abundance: few; v_gene: TRBV28; len: 10; j_gene: TRBJ1-1; CDR3aa: CASGDTEAFF; CDR3nt: TGTGCCAGCGGGGACACTGAAGCTTTCTTT
d_gene: .; abundance: .; v_gene: TRBV20-1; len: 13; j_gene: TRBJ2-7; CDR3aa: CSAREDYLGEQYF; CDR3nt: TGCAGTGCTAGAGAAGATTATTTGGGGGAGCAGTACTTC
d_gene: .; abundance: .; v_gene: TRBV7-9; len: 17; j_gene: TRBJ1-4; CDR3aa: CASSLDTPEGPNEKLFF; CDR3nt: TGTGCCAGCAGCTTAGACACCCCGGAGGGGCCGAATGAAAAACTGTTTTTT
d_gene: .; abundance: few; v_gene: TRBV12-3/TRBV12-4; len: 14; j_gene: TRBJ1-1; CDR3aa: CASSATWGDTEAFF; CDR3nt: TGTGCCAGCAGTGCCACTTGGGGGGACACTGAAGCTTTCTTT
d_gene: .; abundance: .; v_gene: TRBV11-2; len: 14; j_gene: TRBJ2-1; CDR3aa: CASSLWGGENEQFF; CDR3nt: TGTGCCAGCAGCTTATGGGGTGGAGAAAATGAGCAGTTCTTC
d_gene: TRBD2; abundance: many; v_gene: TRBV27; len: 13; j_gene: TRBJ2-1; CDR3aa: CASSLAGGNEQFF; CDR3nt: TGTGCCAGCAGCTTAGCGGGGGGCAATGAGCAGTTCTTC
d_gene: TRBD1; abundance: few; v_gene: TRBV20-1; len: 12; j_gene: TRBJ2-5; CDR3aa: CSASGTARGEYF; CDR3nt: TGCAGTGCTAGCGGGACAGCCAGAGGGGAGTACTTC
d_gene: .; abundance: few; v_gene: TRBV5-5; len: 15; j_gene: TRBJ2-2; CDR3aa: CASSLLVGNTGELFF; CDR3nt: TGTGCCAGCAGCTTGCTTGTGGGGAACACCGGGGAGCTGTTTTTT
d_gene: TRBD1; abundance: .; v_gene: TRBV20-1; len: 13; j_gene: TRBJ2-1; CDR3aa: CSARGTGDNEQFF; CDR3nt: TGCAGTGCTAGAGGGACAGGGGACAATGAGCAGTTCTTC
d_gene: .; abundance: .; v_gene: TRBV25-1; len: 13; j_gene: TRBJ2-5; CDR3aa: CASSEFIGETQYF; CDR3nt: TGTGCCAGCAGTGAATTTATTGGGGAGACCCAGTACTTC
d_gene: .; abundance: few; v_gene: TRBV7-2; len: 14; j_gene: TRBJ2-5; CDR3aa: CASTPAVGQETQYF; CDR3nt: TGTGCCAGCACGCCCGCGGTGGGGCAAGAGACCCAGTACTTC
d_gene: TRBD1; abundance: .; v_gene: TRBV15; len: 16; j_gene: TRBJ2-5; CDR3aa: CATSRRTGSNKETQYF; CDR3nt: TGTGCCACCAGCAGACGGACAGGGAGCAACAAAGAGACCCAGTACTTC
d_gene: .; abundance: few; v_gene: TRBV6-4; len: 13; j_gene: TRBJ2-5; CDR3aa: CASSDSPEGTQYF; CDR3nt: TGTGCCAGCAGTGACTCCCCGGAGGGGACCCAGTACTTC
d_gene: .; abundance: few; v_gene: TRBV28; len: 12; j_gene: TRBJ1-4; CDR3aa: CASSNLFEKLFF; CDR3nt: TGTGCCAGCAGTAACTTATTTGAAAAACTGTTTTTT
d_gene: .; abundance: few; v_gene: TRBV6-2/TRBV6-3; len: 14; j_gene: TRBJ2-1; CDR3aa: CASSSGLDYNEQFF; CDR3nt: TGTGCCAGCAGTTCGGGGCTAGATTACAATGAGCAGTTCTTC
d_gene: .; abundance: few; v_gene: TRBV18; len: 13; j_gene: TRBJ1-1; CDR3aa: CASSPAGAGEAFF; CDR3nt: TGTGCCAGCTCACCAGCGGGGGCAGGGGAAGCTTTCTTT
d_gene: .; abundance: few; v_gene: TRBV29-1; len: 14; j_gene: TRBJ1-1; CDR3aa: CSVEWGARNTEAFF; CDR3nt: TGCAGCGTTGAGTGGGGGGCGAGGAACACTGAAGCTTTCTTT
d_gene: TRBD1; abundance: few; v_gene: TRBV7-2; len: 14; j_gene: TRBJ1-1; CDR3aa: CASSPTTRQGGAFF; CDR3nt: TGTGCCAGCAGCCCTACTACCAGACAGGGAGGAGCTTTCTTT
d_gene: TRBD1; abundance: few; v_gene: TRBV29-1; len: 17; j_gene: TRBJ1-4; CDR3aa: CSVGVLDREKGNEKLFF; CDR3nt: TGCAGCGTTGGAGTTTTGGACAGGGAAAAGGGGAATGAAAAACTGTTTTTT
d_gene: TRBD2; abundance: .; v_gene: TRBV20-1; len: 15; j_gene: TRBJ2-3; CDR3aa: CSATKRGGTADTQYF; CDR3nt: TGCAGTGCTACGAAGCGGGGGGGCACCGCAGATACGCAGTATTTT
d_gene: TRBD2; abundance: once; v_gene: TRBV7-9; len: 16; j_gene: TRBJ2-7; CDR3aa: CASSLILAGATYEQYF; CDR3nt: TGTGCCAGCAGCTTAATACTAGCGGGAGCGACCTACGAGCAGTACTTC
d_gene: .; abundance: few; v_gene: TRBV7-3; len: 14; j_gene: TRBJ2-1; CDR3aa: CASSSPTRDNEQFF; CDR3nt: TGTGCCAGCAGCTCCCCAACGCGGGACAATGAGCAGTTCTTC
d_gene: .; abundance: few; v_gene: TRBV12-3/TRBV12-4; len: 16; j_gene: TRBJ1-5; CDR3aa: CASRPGTPHSNQPQHF; CDR3nt: TGTGCCAGCAGGCCCGGGACACCTCATAGCAATCAGCCCCAGCATTTT
d_gene: .; abundance: few; v_gene: TRBV6-5; len: 13; j_gene: TRBJ1-1; CDR3aa: CASFPRMNTEAFF; CDR3nt: TGTGCCAGCTTTCCCCGAATGAACACTGAAGCTTTCTTT
d_gene: .; abundance: .; v_gene: TRBV20-1; len: 14; j_gene: TRBJ1-1; CDR3aa: CSAIHPGTNTEAFF; CDR3nt: TGCAGTGCTATTCATCCCGGGACGAACACTGAAGCTTTCTTT
d_gene: .; abundance: .; v_gene: TRBV11-1; len: 14; j_gene: TRBJ2-7; CDR3aa: CASSSTGTIYEQYF; CDR3nt: TGTGCCAGCAGCTCAACAGGGACCATCTACGAGCAGTACTTC
d_gene: .; abundance: once; v_gene: TRBV4-1; len: 13; j_gene: TRBJ1-2; CDR3aa: CASSQVDRNGYTF; CDR3nt: TGCGCCAGCAGCCAAGTTGACAGAAATGGCTACACCTTC
d_gene: .; abundance: few; v_gene: TRBV20-1; len: 14; j_gene: TRBJ2-7; CDR3aa: CSAENTGGAYEQYF; CDR3nt: TGCAGTGCCGAGAATACAGGGGGGGCCTACGAGCAGTACTTC
d_gene: .; abundance: few; v_gene: TRBV20-1; len: 14; j_gene: TRBJ2-1; CDR3aa: CSARFATRGSEQFF; CDR3nt: TGCAGTGCCCGATTCGCTACTAGAGGGAGCGAGCAGTTCTTC